This entry is about one T cell receptor beta chain. The source of the sample is a study of control samples from healthy donors and cancer patients. The repertoire was sequenced with immunoSEQ multiplex PCR; TCRdb's copy has only in-frame clones and lacks some. Found here are over 150,000 clones, just under 95% of them singletons; the top ten hold approximately 5.5%. V lost 2 bases and J lost 0, with 14 bases in between. Germline CDR1 is LNHDA and CDR2 is SQIVND (reference sequence). CDR3 length equals 17 residues. The origin of this receptor is a man between 35 and 55 years old in good health. This sequence joins TRBV19 and TRBJ1-3; no reliable D call. Input material: blood. The CDR3 sequence is CASSIRAGLSSGNTIYF. DNA for the CDR3: TGTGCCAGTAGTATACGCGCAGGCCTAAGCTCTGGAAACACCATATATTTT.